This TCR beta chain derives from a study of shared clonotypes between healthy human individuals. Study-level background: CD4 naive and CD4 memory each took three plates per donor, while CD8 naive took two and CD8 memory one.

Overall study results and limits: Non-shared clonotypes were found to have lower generation probabilities than the clonotypes that were shared by all four of the sorted-subset donors.

In regard to this clone: Its antigen remains unidentified.

Naive CD8 cells, CD45RO-negative and positively selected for CCR7, excluded terminally differentiated effector memory CD45RA+ cells. V was trimmed by 3 bases and J by 0 bases, leaving 12 bases between them. Germline CDR1 reads MDHEN; CDR2 reads SYDVKM. The length of the CDR3 is 15 residues. Some clones are missing from TCRdb's copy, which holds only in-frame ones; the method was immunoSEQ multiplex PCR. The sample includes 2 million to 2.5 million clones, just over 90% seen only once; the top ten take 1.5% to 2%. The sequence derives from a man aged 18 to 30 in good health. Some clones in this sample may be carry-over from other donors' samples. Sequenced material: naive CD8+ T cells from PBMCs. This chain joins TRBV28 and TRBJ2-7, with no clear D. The CDR3, as DNA: TGTGCCAGCAGTTTTAGAGCCATCAGCTCCTACGAGCAGTACTTC. This gives the protein CASSFRAISSYEQYF.